The text below deals with one T cell receptor beta chain. Trimming removed 6 bases at V and 0 bases at J, with 12 bases between. The CDR3 length is 16 residues. These data originate in a study of T cell responses to AZD1222 COVID-19 vaccine. Clones were read by immunoSEQ multiplex PCR, and TCRdb kept only the in-frame ones, dropping some. The table lists roughly 36,000 clones, about 89% of them singletons, with 5.5% to 7% in the top ten. The sequences come from peripheral blood, collected on day 0 of AZD1222 vaccination. The clonotype originates from an adult in good health. This chain connects TRBV23-1 to TRBJ1-6; tentatively, D is TRBD1 (5 bases). TRBV23-1 is labeled an ORF, and its function is uncertain. The CDR3 DNA is TGCGCCAGCAGGAGGGACTCGAGCTCCTATAATTCACCCCTCCACTTT. Translated: CASRRDSSSYNSPLHF.